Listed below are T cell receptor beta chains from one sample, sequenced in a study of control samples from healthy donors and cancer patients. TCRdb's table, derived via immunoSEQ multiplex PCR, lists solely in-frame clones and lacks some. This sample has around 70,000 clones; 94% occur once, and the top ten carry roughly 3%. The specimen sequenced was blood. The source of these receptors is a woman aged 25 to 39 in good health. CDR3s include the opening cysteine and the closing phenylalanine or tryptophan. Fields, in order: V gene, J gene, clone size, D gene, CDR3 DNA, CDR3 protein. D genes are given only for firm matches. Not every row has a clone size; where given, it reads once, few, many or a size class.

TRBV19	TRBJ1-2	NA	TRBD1	TGTGCCAGTAGTCCAGGGACAGGGCAGATTTATGGCTACACCTTC	CASSPGTGQIYGYTF
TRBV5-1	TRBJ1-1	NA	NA	TGCGCCAGCAGCTCCGGACAGCGGGGTGAAGCTTTCTTT	CASSSGQRGEAFF
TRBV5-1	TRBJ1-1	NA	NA	TGCGCCAGTGGGGGCGCGACTGAAGCTTTCTTT	CASGGATEAFF
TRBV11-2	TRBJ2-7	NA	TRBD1	TGTGCCAGCAAATTTGGGACAGCCACGACCTACGAGCAGTACTTC	CASKFGTATTYEQYF
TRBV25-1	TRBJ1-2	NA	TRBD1	TGTGCCAGCAGTCCAACGACAGGGGGAAACTATGGCTACACCTTC	CASSPTTGGNYGYTF
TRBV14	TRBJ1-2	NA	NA	TGTGCCAGCAGCAGCGAACGGACCTATGGCTACACCTTC	CASSSERTYGYTF
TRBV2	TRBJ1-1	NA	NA	TGTGCCAGCAGCTCTCAGAATCTGAACACTGAAGCTTTCTTT	CASSSQNLNTEAFF
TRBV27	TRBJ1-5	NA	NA	TGTGCCAGCAGTTTAAGGCTTAGCAATCAGCCCCAGCATTTT	CASSLRLSNQPQHF
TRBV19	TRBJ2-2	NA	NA	TGTGCCAGTAGTAGAATCTCGGGTACCGGGGAGCTGTTTTTT	CASSRISGTGELFF
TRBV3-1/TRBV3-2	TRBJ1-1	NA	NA	TGTGCCAGCAGCCAAACGGTGATGAACACTGAAGCTTTCTTT	CASSQTVMNTEAFF
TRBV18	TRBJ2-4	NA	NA	TGTGCCAGCTCACCACTAACCCCGGAGGTAGCCAAAAACATTCAGTACTTC	CASSPLTPEVAKNIQYF
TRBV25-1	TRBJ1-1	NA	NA	TGTGCCAGTTCGATCCCTTCTTTCAGGTATGACATGGACACTGAAGCTTTCTTT	CASSIPSFRYDMDTEAFF
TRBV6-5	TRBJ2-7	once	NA	TGTGCCAGCAGTTACTCTGCGGGGAATCCCTACGAGCAGTACTTC	CASSYSAGNPYEQYF
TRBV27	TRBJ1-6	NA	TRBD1	TGTGCCAGCACCCGACAGGGTTTGGAAGGGGTTCTCGCAAATTCACCCCTCCACTTT	CASTRQGLEGVLANSPLHF
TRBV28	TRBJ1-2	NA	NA	TGTGCCAGCAGTTGGGGGAACTATGGCTACACCTTC	CASSWGNYGYTF
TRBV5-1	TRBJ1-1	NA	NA	TGCGCCAGCAGCTTTAAAACGTTGGGGGCTCCAAAGAACACTGAAGCTTTCTTT	CASSFKTLGAPKNTEAFF
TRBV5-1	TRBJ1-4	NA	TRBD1	TGCGCCAGCAGCATGGGACAGGGACGAGAAAAACTGTTTTTT	CASSMGQGREKLFF
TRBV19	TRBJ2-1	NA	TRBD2	TGTGCCAGTAGTGTCAGCGGGAGCTCCTACAATGAGCAGTTCTTC	CASSVSGSSYNEQFF
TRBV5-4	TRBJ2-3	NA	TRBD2	TGTGCCAGCAGCCCGACTAGCGGGGCCACAGATACGCAGTATTTT	CASSPTSGATDTQYF
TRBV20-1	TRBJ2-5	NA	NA	TGCAGTGCTAAACCCGGAGAGACCCAGTACTTC	CSAKPGETQYF
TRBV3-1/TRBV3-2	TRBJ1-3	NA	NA	TGTGCCAGCAGCCAAGGAATCATCTCTGGAAACACCATATATTTT	CASSQGIISGNTIYF
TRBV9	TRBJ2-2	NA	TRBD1	TGTGCCAGCAGCGCCCGGACAGGCGTGAACACCGGGGAGCTGTTTTTT	CASSARTGVNTGELFF
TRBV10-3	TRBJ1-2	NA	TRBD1	TGTGCCATCAGTCCGCAGCCCGGGACAGGGGGAAAGATATCTGGCTACACCTTC	CAISPQPGTGGKISGYTF
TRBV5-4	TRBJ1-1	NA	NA	TGTGCCAGCAGCTTGGGGACGGGGCTGAACACTGAAGCTTTCTTT	CASSLGTGLNTEAFF
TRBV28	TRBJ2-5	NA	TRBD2	TGTGCCAGCAGATCAGCGGGACTAGCGCGGGAGACCCAGTACTTC	CASRSAGLARETQYF
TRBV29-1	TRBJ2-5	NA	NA	TGCAGCGTCCCGGTGGGGGGAATATTGGAGACCCAGTACTTC	CSVPVGGILETQYF
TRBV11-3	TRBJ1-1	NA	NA	TGTGCCAGCAGCCCCCAGAGGGGCCCGAAAACTGAAGCTTTCTTT	CASSPQRGPKTEAFF
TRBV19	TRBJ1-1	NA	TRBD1	TGTGCCAGTAGTCTGGACAGGGTAAACACTGAAGCTTTCTTT	CASSLDRVNTEAFF
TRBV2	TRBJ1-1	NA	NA	TGTGCCAGCACAGGACAGCCGAACACTGAAGCTTTCTTT	CASTGQPNTEAFF
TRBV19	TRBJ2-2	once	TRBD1	TGTGCCAGCCAATGGGACAGGAACACCGGGGAGCTGTTTTTT	CASQWDRNTGELFF
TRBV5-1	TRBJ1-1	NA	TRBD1	TGCGCCAGCAGCTCATACAGGGGGCTCACTGAAGCTTTCTTT	CASSSYRGLTEAFF
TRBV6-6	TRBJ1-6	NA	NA	TGTGCCAGCAGTTCTGGGTCGAGGGGTAATTCACCCCTCCACTTT	CASSSGSRGNSPLHF
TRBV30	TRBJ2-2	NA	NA	TGTGCCTGGTGGAGGAACGGGGAGCTGTTTTTT	CAWWRNGELFF
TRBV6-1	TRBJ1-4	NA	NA	TGTGCCAGCAGTGAGTGGGGGATTGAAAAACTGTTTTTT	CASSEWGIEKLFF
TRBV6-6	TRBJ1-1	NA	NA	TGTGCCAGCAGCCGACAGGCTCGACAAGCCACTGAAGCTTTCTTT	CASSRQARQATEAFF
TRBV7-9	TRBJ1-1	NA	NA	TGTGCCAGCAGCTTAGGGAGGGATAGTAGTCGTGGGAACACTGAAGCTTTCTTT	CASSLGRDSSRGNTEAFF
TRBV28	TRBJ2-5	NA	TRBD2	TGTGCCAGCAGCCTGACTAGCGGGGGGCAAGAGACCCAGTACTTC	CASSLTSGGQETQYF
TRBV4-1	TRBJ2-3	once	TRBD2	TGCGCCAGCAGCCAAGTGAGTGGCGGGGGGCCAGATACGCAGTATTTT	CASSQVSGGGPDTQYF
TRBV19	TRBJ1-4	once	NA	TGTGCCAGTAGTATAATCGCAACTAATGAAAAACTGTTTTTT	CASSIIATNEKLFF
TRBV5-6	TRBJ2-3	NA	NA	TGTGCCAGCAGCCTCGGGGGGGGCAGGGGGGGCGCAGATACGCAGTATTTT	CASSLGGGRGGADTQYF
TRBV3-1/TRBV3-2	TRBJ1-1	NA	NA	TGTGCCAGCAGCCAAGATCGGATCCACTCTTTCTTT	CASSQDRIHSFF
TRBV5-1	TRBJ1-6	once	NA	TGCGCCAGCAGCCCCCAGGGGAACTCCTATAATTCACCCCTCCACTTT	CASSPQGNSYNSPLHF